This T cell receptor (beta chain) was sequenced during a study of blood T cell repertoires in COVID-19 (dated by TCRdb to between 2020 and 2021). Notes on the research overall: Collaborator samples came from the United States, Italy and Spain and covered acute and convalescent phases of COVID-19. The prospective study material was composed of cDNA or gDNA derived from T cells, B-cell-depleted T cells, or PBMCs. Where available, HLA class I and class II types were taken from metadata supplied by the sample provider and were not determined by assay-based typing. A freely available public database, intended as a resource for researchers studying the immune response to SARS-CoV-2, is where the repertoires were released. Nearly every sample came with metadata listing a de-identified subject ID, COVID-19 status, age in years and sex. Samples came from the ongoing ImmuneRACE study (first 160 participants) plus 1,254 subjects from 6 global collaborators. The dataset comprised deeply sampled blood TCRbeta repertoires from subjects exposed to, actively infected with, or recovered from COVID-19.

From V the trimming removes 4 bases and from J it removes 5 bases, while the gene matches leave 5 bases of the junction unaccounted for. CDR1 and CDR2, per the germline V gene (reference sequence), are LGHDT and YNNKEL. From its cysteine to its phenylalanine, the CDR3 spans 15 amino acids. Just CDR3 DNA is preserved here, 45 bases in frame from base 1. Collaborating institutions collected whole blood in K2EDTA tubes following their own protocols. Collaborator samples were shipped for TCRbeta analysis as frozen whole blood, isolated PBMCs, or DNA extracted from either sample type. The study at large found these results: The amount of clinical and demographic metadata varied by source and participant and was provided uncurated.

A remark on this clone: Its binding antigen is unknown. Base qualities are not at hand, and no much larger clone is one base apart.

The immunoSEQ Assay, a bias-controlled multiplex PCR, was used to amplify TCRbeta CDR3 regions from genomic DNA. The source study handled its data this way. Nucleated cell counts per sample were estimated from amplification of reference gene primers within the assay. Sequence reads were collapsed and filtered to measure the absolute abundance of every unique TCRbeta CDR3 rearrangement. Productive Simpson clonality was computed per sample as the square root of Simpson's diversity index over productive rearrangements. Drawn from immuneACCESS, this table holds only the in-frame rearrangements with V and J called that TCRdb kept. Clones are partly lost; checked studies trace under half to an unresolved V gene and leave the rest unexplained. That table furnishes V, J and clone size, whereas the DNA furnished D and trimming. For this sample there are tens of thousands of clones; roughly four fifths appear just once. Roughly 18% of the sample goes to the ten largest clones.

The chain was built from TRBV3-1 (or the pseudogene TRBV3-2) and TRBJ2-5, with 12 junctional bases fitting TRBD2. This TCR derives from a man aged 60 to 69 with acute or convalescent COVID-19. Sample: peripheral blood. The DNA sequence is TGTGCCAGCAGCCCGACTAGCGGGAGTACGGAGACCCAGTACTTC. Protein translation: CASSPTSGSTETQYF.